Following are 26 T cell receptor beta chains from one sample sequenced in a study of blood T cells in healthy people across ages (dated by TCRdb to 2013 to 2016). The receptor library was made with 5' RACE. Instrument on record: Illumina HiSeq 2500. A second PCR of roughly 7 to 11 cycles was performed with a sample-barcoded 5' primer and a J-beta primer mix. Using fastp at Q25 and MiXCR, TCRdb reprocessed the public reads and kept productive beta chains. Each record represents a unique CDR3 protein, reported with the most common genes and DNA among its rows. A total of hundreds of thousands of distinct CDR3 sequences appear in this sample, about 54% of them only once. Approximately 40% of the sample belongs to the ten largest clones. Material: blood. Receptor source: a man between 60 and 75 years old in good health.

This clonotype was counted many times. V usage is TRBV5-1 and J usage is TRBJ2-3, with TRBD1 identical over 9 bases. This CDR3 is 15 amino acids long. Trimming took 4 bases from V and 1 from J; bases not matched to a gene: 4. Germline CDR1 is SGHRS and CDR2 is YFSETQ. The CDR3 nucleotides are TGCGCCAGCAGCCCCGGGGACAGGGGCACAGATACGCAGTATTTT. It specifies CASSPGDRGTDTQYF.

This sequence joins TRBV9 and TRBJ2-1, with D possibly being TRBD1 (5 bases). Germline CDR1 reads SGDLS; CDR2 reads YYNGEE. Trimming took 3 bases from V and 5 from J, leaving 12 bases between them. CDR3 length: 14 residues. CDR3 sequence (DNA): TGTGCCAGCAGCGCAAGCCCCAGGGACAATGAGCAGTTCTTC. The encoded protein is CASSASPRDNEQFF.

The chain links TRBV11-2 to TRBJ2-7, with D uncertain. The germline V and J ends were trimmed by 1 base and 1 base, with 8 bases remaining between them. The CDR3 contains 14 residues. Germline V CDR1 and CDR2: SGHAT, FQNNGV. CDR3 residues: CASSLVAPSYEQYF. In DNA, the CDR3 is TGTGCCAGCAGCTTAGTAGCCCCATCCTACGAGCAGTACTTC. The complete variable domain, with remaining parts taken from reference TRBV11-2 and TRBJ2-7, reads EAGVAQSPRYKIIEKRQSVAFWCNPISGHATLYWYQQILGQGPKLLIQFQNNGVVDDSQLPKDRFSAERLKGVDSTLKIQPAKLEDSAVYLCASSLVAPSYEQYFGPGTRLTVT.

The genes are TRBV7-2 and TRBJ2-6; D might be TRBD1 (5 bases). Trimming removed 2 bases from V and 5 bases from J, with 13 bases in between. The CDR3 extends over 16 amino acids. Germline lookup yields CDR1 SGHTA and CDR2 FQGNSA. The CDR3 nucleotides are TGTGCCAGCAGCTTACAGGGTACACGGAGGGCCAACGTCCTGACTTTC. Residues: CASSLQGTRRANVLTF.

This clonotype came up a few times. The genes are TRBV12-3 or TRBV12-4 and TRBJ2-1, with D possibly matching TRBD1 (5 bases). This CDR3 has 14 residues. V was pared by 4 bases and J by 3 bases, with 10 bases between. CDR3 loop: CASSYQGSYNEQFF. The CDR3 DNA follows: TGTGCCAGCAGTTATCAGGGCAGCTACAATGAGCAGTTCTTC.

The chain uses TRBV20-1 and TRBJ2-4; 11 bases are a match to TRBD2. The DNA end is more similar to TRBJ2-7, so the J call may be wrong. The CDR3 runs to 15 residues. Germline-derived CDR1 and CDR2 are DFQATT and SNEGSKA (reference sequence). The DNA of the CDR3 is TGCAGTGCTAGAGACGGTAGCGGGGGGGTCTACGAGCAGTACTTC. Translating gives CSARDGSGGVYEQYF.

The chain is built from TRBV5-5 and TRBJ1-1, with unresolved D. V was shortened by 2 bases and J by 1 base, with 6 bases between the two germline ends. This CDR3 comprises 13 residues. Germline CDR1 SGHKS, CDR2 YYEKEE (reference sequence). CDR3: CASSFEGNTEAFF. CDR3 sequence (DNA): TGTGCCAGCAGCTTTGAGGGGAACACTGAAGCTTTCTTT.

A single count supports this clonotype. V gene TRBV20-1 combines with J gene TRBJ1-1; a possible D gene is TRBD1 (6 bases). Trimming pared 5 bases from V and 7 bases from J, leaving 17 bases between. The CDR3 has 13 residues. Germline V gene sequence: CDR1 DFQATT, CDR2 SNEGSKA (reference sequence). The CDR3 loop reads CSAPPGARGEAFF. CDR3 DNA sequence: TGCAGTGCTCCCCCGGGGGCGCGCGGTGAAGCTTTCTTT.

This clonotype was seen more than once but under ten times. CDR3 DNA sequence: TGTGCCAGCAGTGGACAGGGGGTCGGGGAGCAGTACTTC. Amino acid sequence: CASSGQGVGEQYF. The chain joins TRBV27 to TRBJ2-4; the match to TRBD1 covers 10 bases. CDR3 length: 13 residues. Germline V gene data show CDR1 as MNHEY and CDR2 as SMNVEV (reference sequence). After removal of 5 bases from V and 13 bases from J, the junction contained 8 bases not matched to a gene.

This chain joins TRBV21-1 and TRBJ2-5; the tabulated D call, TRBD1, remains unverified against the DNA. TRBV21-1 is a pseudogene. The CDR3 is 15 residues long. The CDR3 DNA is TGTGCCAGCACCGGGGGGGGCTGGTACCAAGAGACCCAGTACTTC. Amino acids: CASTGGGWYQETQYF.

The CDR3 DNA reads TGCAGCGGGTACCGGGACACTGAAGCTTTCTTT. Protein product: CSGYRDTEAFF. J is TRBJ1-1 and V is TRBV29-1; no firm D call. CDR3 size: 11 residues. Germline values: CDR1 SQVTM, CDR2 ANQGSEA. With 7 bases removed from V and 3 bases from J, the gap between germline ends came to 9 bases.

This clonotype was observed at least ten times. V and J are TRBV7-9 and TRBJ2-7; TRBD1 or TRBD2 may be the D gene (5 bases each). Germline lookup yields CDR1 SEHNR and CDR2 FQNEAQ (reference sequence). V dropped 4 bases and J dropped 2 bases, with 12 bases sitting between them. This CDR3 has 14 amino acids. CDR3 protein: CASSSGTGPYEQYF. CDR3 coding DNA: TGTGCCAGCAGCTCCGGGACGGGACCCTACGAGCAGTACTTC.

This chain links TRBV4-2 with TRBJ1-6; D gene unclear. This CDR3 comprises 14 residues. Germline loops: CDR1 LGHNA, CDR2 YNFKEQ. V lost 0 bases and J lost 4, with 4 bases in between. CDR3: CASSQEVYNSPLHF. The CDR3 nucleotides are TGTGCCAGCAGCCAAGAGGTGTATAATTCACCCCTCCACTTT.

This clonotype occurred many times. The junction departs from germline at one end; a sequencing error may be responsible. The chain joins TRBV5-1 to TRBJ2-1, with TRBD2 matching 10 bases. CDR3 size: 16 residues. The V gene's germline CDR1 is SGHRS and CDR2 YFSETQ. In nucleotides, the CDR3 is TGTGCCAGCAGCTTAGCGGGGGGCGGATCCTACAATGAGCAGTTCTTC. It yields the protein CASSLAGGGSYNEQFF.

There are a few counts of this clonotype. The rearrangement links TRBV9 to TRBJ2-7; D is perhaps TRBD2 (7 bases). The CDR3 has 15 residues. Trimming stripped 2 bases from V and 4 bases from J, with 16 bases between. Germline CDR1 and CDR2: SGDLS and YYNGEE. The CDR3, as DNA: TGTGCCAGCAGCGTGGGGGTTGGGGGGGCGTACGAGCAGTACTTC. This gives the protein CASSVGVGGAYEQYF.

The CDR3 region has the DNA TGCAGTGCTCCCGGACTAGCGGGAGGCCTTTCTAGCACAGATACGCAGTATTTT. This sequence encodes CSAPGLAGGLSSTDTQYF. The rearrangement uses TRBV20-1 and TRBJ2-3; 14 nucleotides line up with TRBD2. There are 18 residues in the CDR3. The V segment lost 5 bases and the J segment 0 bases; nucleotides outside the gene matches: 10. Germline lookup yields CDR1 DFQATT and CDR2 SNEGSKA (reference sequence).

The chain joins TRBV6-5 to TRBJ1-4; 9 nucleotides match TRBD1. CDR1 and CDR2 (germline): MNHEY, SVGAGI. This CDR3 has 15 residues. V lost 2 bases, J lost 7 bases, and 5 bases stayed unmatched. This CDR3 is CASSYDGQGFEKLFF. CDR3 in DNA: TGTGCCAGCAGTTACGACGGACAGGGGTTTGAAAAACTGTTTTTT.

V is TRBV6-2 or TRBV6-3 and J is TRBJ2-3, with D perhaps being TRBD1 or TRBD2 (6 bases each). The CDR3 length is 16 residues. Germline assignment: CDR1 MNHEY and CDR2 SVGEGT. V was shortened by 6 bases and J by 4 bases, with 20 bases between the two germline ends. The CDR3 region is CASSRGDTGFPDTQYF. The CDR3 DNA reads as TGTGCCAGCAGCCGCGGGGACACAGGGTTCCCAGATACGCAGTATTTT.

This chain links TRBV27 with TRBJ2-3; 10 bases are shared with TRBD1. The CDR3 runs 15 residues. Looked up from germline, CDR1 is MNHEY and CDR2 is SMNVEV (reference sequence). The V segment lost 5 bases and the J segment 4 bases; nucleotides outside the gene matches: 6. The CDR3 loop is CASSDRGPDADTQYF. Written as DNA, the CDR3 is TGTGCCAGCAGTGACAGGGGGCCCGACGCAGATACGCAGTATTTT.

The V call is TRBV3-1, the J call TRBJ2-1; possibly TRBD2 for D (6 bases). Trimming stripped 1 base from V and 10 bases from J, with 14 bases between. The CDR3 runs to 14 residues. Germline CDR1 LGHDT, CDR2 YNNKEL (reference sequence). The CDR3 region is CASSQGQSGREQFF. The CDR3 DNA is TGTGCCAGCAGCCAAGGGCAGAGTGGGAGGGAGCAGTTCTTC.

This clonotype was seen just once. The chain links TRBV9 to TRBJ2-1; TRBD2 matches 8 bases. The CDR3 is 15 amino acids. V gave up 0 bases and J gave up 3 bases; unmatched junction bases: 2. Germline CDR1 and CDR2: SGDLS and YYNGEE. CDR3 DNA sequence: TGTGCCAGCAGCGTAGGGCGGGGGGACTACAATGAGCAGTTCTTC. Its translation: CASSVGRGDYNEQFF.

This clonotype has just a few counts. The rearrangement links TRBV18 to TRBJ2-3; TRBD1 matches 9 bases. V trimming: 3 bases; J trimming: 2 bases; junction bases outside the gene matches: 3. The CDR3 runs 15 residues. Germline values: CDR1 KGHSH, CDR2 LQKENI. The CDR3 sequence: CASSPGTGPTDTQYF. The CDR3 nucleotides read TGTGCCAGCTCACCCGGGACAGGGCCCACAGATACGCAGTATTTT.

This clonotype appeared a few times. This chain joins TRBV6-1 and TRBJ2-3; TRBD1 might be the D (7 bases). The CDR3 runs to 16 residues. V shed 7 bases and J shed 2 bases, with 19 bases lying between them. In germline, CDR1 is MNHNS, CDR2 SASEGT. Written as DNA, the CDR3 is TGTGCCAGCACCCCCAGGAGGGGGCTGCACACAGATACGCAGTATTTT. Translated: CASTPRRGLHTDTQYF.

The chain combines TRBV7-2 with TRBJ2-5, with TRBD2 matching 9 bases. This CDR3 is 16 amino acids long. V lost 0 bases and J lost 5; bases outside the gene matches: 7. Germline CDR1 SGHTA, CDR2 FQGNSA. CDR3 sequence: CASSLAGLAGTETQYF. The CDR3 nucleotides are TGTGCCAGCAGCTTAGCCGGGCTAGCGGGGACCGAGACCCAGTACTTC.

This clonotype was counted between two and nine times. The CDR3 spells CASSLSLYQPQHF. The CDR3 DNA follows: TGTGCCAGCAGCTTGAGCCTCTATCAGCCCCAGCATTTT. This rearrangement joins TRBV5-6 to TRBJ1-5; D is unresolved. Germline CDR1 and CDR2: SGHDT and YYEEEE. The ends were cut back, 1 base at V and 5 bases at J, with 7 bases in the middle. This CDR3 has 13 amino acids.

This clonotype was picked up a small number of times. The chain uses TRBV5-1 and TRBJ2-7; 11 bases agree with TRBD1. TRBJ2-4 matches the DNA end more closely, so the J call is doubtful. This CDR3 spans 18 amino acids. The germline V gene has CDR1 SGHRS and CDR2 YFSETQ. The CDR3 protein is CASSSQPGQGGAKNIQYF. The CDR3 nucleotides read TGCGCCAGCAGCTCTCAACCGGGACAGGGGGGAGCCAAAAACATTCAGTACTTC.